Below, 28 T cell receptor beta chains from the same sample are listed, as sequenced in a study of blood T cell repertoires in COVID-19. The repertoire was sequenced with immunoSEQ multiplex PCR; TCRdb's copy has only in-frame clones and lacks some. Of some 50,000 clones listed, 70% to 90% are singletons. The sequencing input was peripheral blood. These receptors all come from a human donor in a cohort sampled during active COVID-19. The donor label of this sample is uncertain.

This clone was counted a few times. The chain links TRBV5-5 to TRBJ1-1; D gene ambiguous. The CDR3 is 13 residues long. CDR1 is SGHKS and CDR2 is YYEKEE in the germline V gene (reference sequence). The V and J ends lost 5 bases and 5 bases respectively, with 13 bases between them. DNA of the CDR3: TGTGCCAGCAGAGTCACGGGGAGGACTGAAGCTTTCTTT. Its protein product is CASRVTGRTEAFF.

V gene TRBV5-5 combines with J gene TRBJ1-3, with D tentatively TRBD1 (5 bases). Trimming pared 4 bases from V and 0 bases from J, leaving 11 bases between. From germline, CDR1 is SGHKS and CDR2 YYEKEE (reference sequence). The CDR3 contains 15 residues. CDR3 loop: CASSRMGGSGNTIYF. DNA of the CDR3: TGTGCCAGCAGCCGAATGGGGGGCTCTGGAAACACCATATATTTT. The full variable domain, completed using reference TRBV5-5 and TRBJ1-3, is DAGVTQSPTHLIKTRGQQVTLRCSPISGHKSVSWYQQVLGQGPQFIFQYYEKEERGRGNFPDRFSARQFPNYSSELNVNALLLGDSALYLCASSRMGGSGNTIYFGEGSWLTVV.

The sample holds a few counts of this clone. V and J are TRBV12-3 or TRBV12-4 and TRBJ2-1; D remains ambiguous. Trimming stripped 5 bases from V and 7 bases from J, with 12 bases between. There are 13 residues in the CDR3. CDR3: CASSPGIENEQFF. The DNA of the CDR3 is TGTGCCAGCAGTCCCGGTATCGAGAATGAGCAGTTCTTC.

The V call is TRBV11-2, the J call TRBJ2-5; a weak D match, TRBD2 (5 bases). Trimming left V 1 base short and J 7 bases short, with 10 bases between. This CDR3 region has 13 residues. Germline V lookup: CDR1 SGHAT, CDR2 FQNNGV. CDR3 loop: CASSLAPGGTQYF. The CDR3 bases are TGTGCCAGCAGCTTAGCCCCCGGAGGGACCCAGTACTTC.

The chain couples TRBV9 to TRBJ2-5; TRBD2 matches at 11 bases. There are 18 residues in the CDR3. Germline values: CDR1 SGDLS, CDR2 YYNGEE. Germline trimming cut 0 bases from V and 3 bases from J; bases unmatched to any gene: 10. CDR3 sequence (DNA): TGTGCCAGCAGCGTAGGGGCTAGCGGGGGGCATCGGGAAGAGACCCAGTACTTC. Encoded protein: CASSVGASGGHREETQYF.

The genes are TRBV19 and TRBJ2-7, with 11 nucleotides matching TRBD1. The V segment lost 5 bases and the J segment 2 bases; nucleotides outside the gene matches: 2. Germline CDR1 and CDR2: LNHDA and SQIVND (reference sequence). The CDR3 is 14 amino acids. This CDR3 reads CASSLGQGAYEQYF. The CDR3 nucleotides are TGTGCCAGTAGTTTGGGACAGGGGGCCTACGAGCAGTACTTC.

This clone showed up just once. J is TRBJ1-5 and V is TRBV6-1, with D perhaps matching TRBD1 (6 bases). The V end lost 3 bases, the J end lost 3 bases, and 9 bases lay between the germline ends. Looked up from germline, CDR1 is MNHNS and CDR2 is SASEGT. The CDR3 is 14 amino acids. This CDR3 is CASSDTGYNQPQHF. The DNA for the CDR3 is TGTGCCAGCAGTGATACAGGGTACAATCAGCCCCAGCATTTT.

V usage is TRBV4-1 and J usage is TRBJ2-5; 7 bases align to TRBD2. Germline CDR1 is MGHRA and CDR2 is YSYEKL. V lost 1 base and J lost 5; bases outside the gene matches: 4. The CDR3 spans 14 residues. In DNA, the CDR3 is TGCGCCAGCAGCCAAGTTTGGGGGGGGGAGACCCAGTACTTC. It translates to CASSQVWGGETQYF.

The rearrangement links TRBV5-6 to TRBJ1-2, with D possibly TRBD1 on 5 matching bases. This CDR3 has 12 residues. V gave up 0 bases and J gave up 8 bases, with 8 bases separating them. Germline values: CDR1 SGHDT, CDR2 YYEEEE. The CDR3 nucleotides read TGTGCCAGCAGCTTGGGACAGAGAGGCTACACCTTC. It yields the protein CASSLGQRGYTF.

CDR3: CASSLGGQKTQYF. The DNA of the CDR3 is TGTGCCAGCAGCTTAGGGGGGCAGAAGACCCAGTACTTC. The rearrangement links TRBV7-2 to TRBJ2-5, with a tentative D call TRBD1 (6 bases). The germline CDR1 and CDR2 sequences are SGHTA and FQGNSA. V was clipped by 1 base and J by 6 bases, with 9 bases between them. The CDR3 consists of 13 residues.

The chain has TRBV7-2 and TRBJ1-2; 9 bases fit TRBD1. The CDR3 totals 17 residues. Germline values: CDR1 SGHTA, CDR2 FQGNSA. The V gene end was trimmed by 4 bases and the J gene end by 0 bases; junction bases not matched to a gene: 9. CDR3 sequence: CASSSWTGATTNYGYTF. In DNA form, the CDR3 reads TGTGCCAGCAGCTCTTGGACAGGGGCAACCACTAACTATGGCTACACCTTC.

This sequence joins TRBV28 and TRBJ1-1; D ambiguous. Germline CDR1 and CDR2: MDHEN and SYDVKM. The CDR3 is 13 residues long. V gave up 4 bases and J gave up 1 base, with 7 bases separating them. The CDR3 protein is CASSWESNTEAFF. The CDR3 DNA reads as TGTGCCAGCAGTTGGGAGTCGAACACTGAAGCTTTCTTT.

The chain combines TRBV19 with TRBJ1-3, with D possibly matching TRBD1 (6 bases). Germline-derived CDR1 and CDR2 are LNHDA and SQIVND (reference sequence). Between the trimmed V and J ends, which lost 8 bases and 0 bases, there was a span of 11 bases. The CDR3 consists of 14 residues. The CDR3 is CASVQGRSGNTIYF. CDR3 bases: TGTGCCAGTGTACAGGGACGCTCTGGAAACACCATATATTTT. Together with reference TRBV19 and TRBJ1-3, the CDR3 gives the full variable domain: DGGITQSPKYLFRKEGQNVTLSCEQNLNHDAMYWYRQDPGQGLRLIYYSQIVNDFQKGDIAEGYSVSREKKESFPLTVTSAQKNPTAFYLCASVQGRSGNTIYFGEGSWLTVV.

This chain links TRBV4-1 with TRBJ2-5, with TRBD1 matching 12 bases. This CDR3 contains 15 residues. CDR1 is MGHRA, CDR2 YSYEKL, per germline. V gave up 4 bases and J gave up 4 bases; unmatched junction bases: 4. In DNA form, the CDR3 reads TGCGCCAGCAGCCCCGGGACAGGGGGCTTAGAGACCCAGTACTTC. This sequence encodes CASSPGTGGLETQYF.

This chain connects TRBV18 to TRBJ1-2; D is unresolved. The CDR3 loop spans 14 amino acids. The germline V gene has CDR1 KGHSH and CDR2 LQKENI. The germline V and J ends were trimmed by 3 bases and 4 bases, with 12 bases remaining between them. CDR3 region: CASSPGRMGYGYTF. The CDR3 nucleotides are TGTGCCAGCTCACCGGGCAGGATGGGCTATGGCTACACCTTC.

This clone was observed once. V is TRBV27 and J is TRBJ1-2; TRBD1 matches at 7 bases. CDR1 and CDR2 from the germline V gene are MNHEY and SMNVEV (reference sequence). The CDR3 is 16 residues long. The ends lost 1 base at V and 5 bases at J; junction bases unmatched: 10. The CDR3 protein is CASSLLGGTVSYGYTF. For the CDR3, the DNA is TGTGCCAGCAGTTTATTAGGCGGGACAGTATCTTATGGCTACACCTTC.

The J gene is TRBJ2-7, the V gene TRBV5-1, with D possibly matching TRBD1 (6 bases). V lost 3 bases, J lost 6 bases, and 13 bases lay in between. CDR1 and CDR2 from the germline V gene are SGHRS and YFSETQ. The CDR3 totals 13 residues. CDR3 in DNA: TGCGCCAGCAGCTCAACAGGGATGGGCGAGCAGTACTTC. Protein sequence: CASSSTGMGEQYF.

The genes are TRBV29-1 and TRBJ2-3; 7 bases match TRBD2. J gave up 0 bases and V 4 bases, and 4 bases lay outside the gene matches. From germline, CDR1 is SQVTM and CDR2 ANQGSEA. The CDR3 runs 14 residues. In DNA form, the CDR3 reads TGCAGCGTTGCTTACGGGGGGAGCACAGATACGCAGTATTTT. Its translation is CSVAYGGSTDTQYF.

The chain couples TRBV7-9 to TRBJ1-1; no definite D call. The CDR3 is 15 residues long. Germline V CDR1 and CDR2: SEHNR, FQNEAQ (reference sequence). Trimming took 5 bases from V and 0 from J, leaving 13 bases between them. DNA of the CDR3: TGTGCCAGCAGCCCCATGGGCACTTTGAACACTGAAGCTTTCTTT. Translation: CASSPMGTLNTEAFF.

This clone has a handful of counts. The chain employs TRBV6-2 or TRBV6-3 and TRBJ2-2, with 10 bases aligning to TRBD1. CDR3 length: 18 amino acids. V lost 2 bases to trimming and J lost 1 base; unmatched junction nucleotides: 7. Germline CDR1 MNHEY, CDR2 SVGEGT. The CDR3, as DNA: TGTGCCAGCAGTTACGGACAGGGGGTTATGGGGAACACCGGGGAGCTGTTTTTT. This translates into CASSYGQGVMGNTGELFF.

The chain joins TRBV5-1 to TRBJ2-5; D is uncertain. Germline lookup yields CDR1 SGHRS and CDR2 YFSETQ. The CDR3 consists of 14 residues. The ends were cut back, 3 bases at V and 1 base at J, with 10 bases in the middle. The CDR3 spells CASSSRLGQETQYF. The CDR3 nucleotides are TGCGCCAGCAGCTCCCGACTGGGCCAAGAGACCCAGTACTTC.

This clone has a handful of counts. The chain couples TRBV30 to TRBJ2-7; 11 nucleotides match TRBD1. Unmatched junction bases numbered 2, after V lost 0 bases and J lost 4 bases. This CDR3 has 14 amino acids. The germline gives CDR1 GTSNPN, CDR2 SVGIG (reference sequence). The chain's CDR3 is CAWSVGQGAYEQYF. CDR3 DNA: TGTGCCTGGAGTGTAGGACAGGGGGCTTACGAGCAGTACTTC.

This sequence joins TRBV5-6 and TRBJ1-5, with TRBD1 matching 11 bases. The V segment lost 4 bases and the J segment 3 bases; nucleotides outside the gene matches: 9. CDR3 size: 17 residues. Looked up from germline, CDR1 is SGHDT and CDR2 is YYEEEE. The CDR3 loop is CASSRGTGGALNQPQHF. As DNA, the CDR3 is TGTGCCAGCAGCCGAGGGACAGGGGGAGCCCTCAATCAGCCCCAGCATTTT.

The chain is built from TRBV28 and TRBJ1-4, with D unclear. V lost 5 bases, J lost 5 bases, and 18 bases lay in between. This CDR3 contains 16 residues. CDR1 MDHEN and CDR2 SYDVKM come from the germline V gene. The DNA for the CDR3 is TGTGCCAGCAGTCTCCACCCCTCGACGGGGAATGAAAAACTGTTTTTT. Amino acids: CASSLHPSTGNEKLFF.

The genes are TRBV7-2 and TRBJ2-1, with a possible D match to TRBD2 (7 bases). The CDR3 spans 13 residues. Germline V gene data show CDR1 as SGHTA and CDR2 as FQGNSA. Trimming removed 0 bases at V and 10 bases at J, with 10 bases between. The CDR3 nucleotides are TGTGCCAGCAGCTTAGCGGGGGGGCGGGAGCAGTTCTTC. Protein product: CASSLAGGREQFF.

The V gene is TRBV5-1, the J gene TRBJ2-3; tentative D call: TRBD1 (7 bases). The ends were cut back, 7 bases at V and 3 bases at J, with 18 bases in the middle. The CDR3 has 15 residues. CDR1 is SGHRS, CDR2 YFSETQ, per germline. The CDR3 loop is CASASISGGTDTQYF. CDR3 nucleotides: TGCGCCAGCGCTTCGATCTCAGGGGGGACAGATACGCAGTATTTT. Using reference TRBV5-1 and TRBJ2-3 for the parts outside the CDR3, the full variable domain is KAGVTQTPRYLIKTRGQQVTLSCSPISGHRSVSWYQQTPGQGLQFLFEYFSETQRNKGNFPGRFSGRQFSNSRSEMNVSTLELGDSALYLCASASISGGTDTQYFGPGTRLTVL.

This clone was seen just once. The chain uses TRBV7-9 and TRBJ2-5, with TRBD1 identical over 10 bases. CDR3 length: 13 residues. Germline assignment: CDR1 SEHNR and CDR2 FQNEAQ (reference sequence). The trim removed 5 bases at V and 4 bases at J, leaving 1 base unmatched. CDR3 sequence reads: CASSRTGGETQYF. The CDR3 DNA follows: TGTGCCAGCAGCCGGACAGGGGGAGAGACCCAGTACTTC. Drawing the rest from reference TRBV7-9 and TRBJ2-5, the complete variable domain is DTGVSQNPRHKITKRGQNVTFRCDPISEHNRLYWYRQTLGQGPEFLTYFQNEAQLEKSRLLSDRFSAERPKGSFSTLEIQRTEQGDSAMYLCASSRTGGETQYFGPGTRLLVL.

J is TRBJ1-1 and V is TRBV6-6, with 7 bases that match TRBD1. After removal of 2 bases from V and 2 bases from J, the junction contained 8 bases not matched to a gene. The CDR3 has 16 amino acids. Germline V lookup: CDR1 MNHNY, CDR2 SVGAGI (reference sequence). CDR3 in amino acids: CASSYKPGTANTEAFF. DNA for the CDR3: TGTGCCAGCAGTTACAAACCGGGGACAGCTAACACTGAAGCTTTCTTT.